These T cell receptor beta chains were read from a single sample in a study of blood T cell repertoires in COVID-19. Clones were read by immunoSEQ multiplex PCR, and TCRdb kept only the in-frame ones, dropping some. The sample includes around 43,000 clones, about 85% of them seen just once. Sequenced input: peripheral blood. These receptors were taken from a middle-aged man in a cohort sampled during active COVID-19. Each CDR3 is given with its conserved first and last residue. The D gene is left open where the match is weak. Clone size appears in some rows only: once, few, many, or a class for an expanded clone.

CDR3nt: TGCGCCAGCAGCCCTGGCGGCGGGGGGATTAACACCGGGGAGCTGTTTTTT
CDR3aa: CASSPGGGGINTGELFF
d_gene: TRBD2
abundance: -
j_gene: TRBJ2-2
v_gene: TRBV5-1

CDR3nt: TGTGCCAGCAGCCCACACCCGGACAGCCTAGGGGGGGAGCTGTTTTTT
CDR3aa: CASSPHPDSLGGELFF
d_gene: -
abundance: -
j_gene: TRBJ2-2
v_gene: TRBV13

CDR3nt: TGTGCCTGGAGCCTAGGTGTAGGAGGCACTGAAGCTTTCTTT
CDR3aa: CAWSLGVGGTEAFF
d_gene: -
abundance: -
j_gene: TRBJ1-1
v_gene: TRBV30

CDR3nt: TGCAGCGTTGAGCTCCCGGGACAGGACTACGAGCAGTACTTC
CDR3aa: CSVELPGQDYEQYF
d_gene: TRBD1
abundance: -
j_gene: TRBJ2-7
v_gene: TRBV29-1

CDR3nt: TGTGCCATCAGTGGACAGAATGTCCTCAGCTACGAGCAGTACTTC
CDR3aa: CAISGQNVLSYEQYF
d_gene: -
abundance: -
j_gene: TRBJ2-7
v_gene: TRBV10-3

CDR3nt: TGCGCCAGCAGCCTCGGGGGATACAATGAGCAGTTCTTC
CDR3aa: CASSLGGYNEQFF
d_gene: -
abundance: once
j_gene: TRBJ2-1
v_gene: TRBV10-2

CDR3nt: TGTGCCAGCTCACCACGGGGCAGGGGGCTCTCACCCCTCCACTTT
CDR3aa: CASSPRGRGLSPLHF
d_gene: TRBD1
abundance: few
j_gene: TRBJ1-6
v_gene: TRBV18

CDR3nt: TGTGCCAGCAGCTCCTCTAGCGGGGACTCCTACGAGCAGTACTTC
CDR3aa: CASSSSSGDSYEQYF
d_gene: TRBD2
abundance: -
j_gene: TRBJ2-7
v_gene: TRBV7-6

CDR3nt: TGTGCCTGGACCGAGGTCAAGGCTTTCTTT
CDR3aa: CAWTEVKAFF
d_gene: -
abundance: -
j_gene: TRBJ1-1
v_gene: TRBV30

CDR3nt: TGTGCCAGCAGTATACTATCATATAATGAGCAGTTCTTC
CDR3aa: CASSILSYNEQFF
d_gene: -
abundance: -
j_gene: TRBJ2-1
v_gene: TRBV6-5

CDR3nt: TGTGCCAGCAGCCCCCGACTAGCGGGGGGATTTGATGAGCAGTTCTTC
CDR3aa: CASSPRLAGGFDEQFF
d_gene: TRBD2
abundance: once
j_gene: TRBJ2-1
v_gene: TRBV11-2

CDR3nt: TGTGCCAGTGGACAGTTCTCCTACGAGCAGTACTTC
CDR3aa: CASGQFSYEQYF
d_gene: -
abundance: once
j_gene: TRBJ2-7
v_gene: TRBV27

CDR3nt: TGTGCCAGCAGCTTAAGGGACTCGCCTGATACGCAGTATTTT
CDR3aa: CASSLRDSPDTQYF
d_gene: -
abundance: -
j_gene: TRBJ2-3
v_gene: TRBV7-8

CDR3nt: TGTGCCAGCAGCCAAGATACGGGATCTGGGGCCAACGTCCTGACTTTC
CDR3aa: CASSQDTGSGANVLTF
d_gene: -
abundance: -
j_gene: TRBJ2-6
v_gene: TRBV3-1/TRBV3-2

CDR3nt: TGTGCCAGCAGTCACCGGAGGACAGGGAATTCCGAGCAGTACTTC
CDR3aa: CASSHRRTGNSEQYF
d_gene: TRBD1
abundance: -
j_gene: TRBJ2-7
v_gene: TRBV6-5

CDR3nt: TGTGCCAGTAAGGACCAGGGTATTGGTGAAGCTTTCTTT
CDR3aa: CASKDQGIGEAFF
d_gene: -
abundance: -
j_gene: TRBJ1-1
v_gene: TRBV7-6

CDR3nt: TGTGCCAGCAGCCAGGCACGGCCCAAATGGGCCAACGTCCTGACTTTC
CDR3aa: CASSQARPKWANVLTF
d_gene: -
abundance: -
j_gene: TRBJ2-6
v_gene: TRBV7-9

CDR3nt: TGCAGCGTTGGGCTGGGGGCCGGTCAGCCCCAGCATTTT
CDR3aa: CSVGLGAGQPQHF
d_gene: -
abundance: -
j_gene: TRBJ1-5
v_gene: TRBV29-1

CDR3nt: TGTGCCAGTAGTAGGACAGTCTACAATGAGCAGTTCTTC
CDR3aa: CASSRTVYNEQFF
d_gene: -
abundance: -
j_gene: TRBJ2-1
v_gene: TRBV19

CDR3nt: TGTGCCAGCAGCGTCACGATCAGCGGGAGTGCAGATACGCAGTATTTT
CDR3aa: CASSVTISGSADTQYF
d_gene: TRBD2
abundance: -
j_gene: TRBJ2-3
v_gene: TRBV11-2

CDR3nt: TGTGCCAGCAGCCAAGAGCTAGGGGGCGCGGATCAGCCCCAGCATTTT
CDR3aa: CASSQELGGADQPQHF
d_gene: TRBD1
abundance: -
j_gene: TRBJ1-5
v_gene: TRBV14

CDR3nt: TGCGCCAGCAGCTCATCGGGACAGGGGGCGCAGGAGACCCAGTACTTC
CDR3aa: CASSSSGQGAQETQYF
d_gene: TRBD1
abundance: -
j_gene: TRBJ2-5
v_gene: TRBV5-1

CDR3nt: TGTGCCAGCAGCTTGACAGGGAACACTGAAGCTTTCTTT
CDR3aa: CASSLTGNTEAFF
d_gene: -
abundance: -
j_gene: TRBJ1-1
v_gene: TRBV7-3

CDR3nt: TGTGCCAGCAGTTACGGAGGGGGCCAGCCCCAGCATTTT
CDR3aa: CASSYGGGQPQHF
d_gene: TRBD1
abundance: -
j_gene: TRBJ1-5
v_gene: TRBV6-5

CDR3nt: TGTGCCAGCAGCTTGGAGCACAGCTACTCTGGAAACACCATATATTTT
CDR3aa: CASSLEHSYSGNTIYF
d_gene: -
abundance: -
j_gene: TRBJ1-3
v_gene: TRBV5-6

CDR3nt: TGTGCCAGCAAGCAAACCGGGACTAGCTCTGGGACCCAGTACTTC
CDR3aa: CASKQTGTSSGTQYF
d_gene: TRBD2
abundance: few
j_gene: TRBJ2-5
v_gene: TRBV2

CDR3nt: TGTGCCAGCAGCCTCAGGGGCGCCGGGGAGCTGTTTTTT
CDR3aa: CASSLRGAGELFF
d_gene: -
abundance: few
j_gene: TRBJ2-2
v_gene: TRBV3-1/TRBV3-2

CDR3nt: TGTGCCAGCAGTGAGGGACAGATAAATTCACCCCTCCACTTT
CDR3aa: CASSEGQINSPLHF
d_gene: TRBD1
abundance: -
j_gene: TRBJ1-6
v_gene: TRBV6-4

CDR3nt: TGCGCCAGCAGCCCAAGTCTCAGGCTCACCGGGGAGCTGTTTTTT
CDR3aa: CASSPSLRLTGELFF
d_gene: -
abundance: -
j_gene: TRBJ2-2
v_gene: TRBV4-3

CDR3nt: TGTGCCACCAGTGAGCCACCTGGGGGGGTCGGCACAGATACGCAGTATTTT
CDR3aa: CATSEPPGGVGTDTQYF
d_gene: TRBD2
abundance: -
j_gene: TRBJ2-3
v_gene: TRBV24-1

CDR3nt: TGTGCCAGCAGCCAAGCGTACAGTTACAATGAGCAGTTCTTC
CDR3aa: CASSQAYSYNEQFF
d_gene: -
abundance: -
j_gene: TRBJ2-1
v_gene: TRBV14